The 6 T cell receptor beta chains listed next were all sequenced from one sample in a study of T cells in Graves' hyperthyroidism and ophthalmopathy (dated by TCRdb to between 2019 and 2020). Receptor amplification or capture employed multiplex PCR. Sequenced on an Illumina HiSeq 2000. Amplification of TCR beta CDR3 regions was carried out from RNA transcripts. The first round of RT-PCR for the TCR CDR3 was performed with the HTBI primer set and the Qiagen OneStep RT-PCR kit. The public reads were run again by TCRdb, first through fastp at Q25 and then through MiXCR, and only productive beta chains were kept. Every distinct CDR3 protein forms one entry, paired with its most common genes and DNA. The sample table lists 130,000 or so distinct CDR3 sequences, approximately 24% of them with a count of one. The ten largest clones capture 60% to 70% of the sample. Sequencing was done on a sample of blood. These TCRs come from a woman between 45 and 60 years old with Graves' hyperthyroidism that later progressed to Graves' ophthalmopathy.

In this sample, this clonotype turned up many times. CDR3 coding DNA: TGTGCCAGCAGCTTCACGGGACTAGGAGGCCACGAGCAGTACTTC. Translating gives CASSFTGLGGHEQYF. The chain couples TRBV5-6 to TRBJ2-7; 8 bases fit TRBD2. CDR1 is SGHDT and CDR2 is YYEEEE in the germline V gene. The CDR3 totals 15 residues. The ends lost 2 bases at V and 5 bases at J; junction bases unmatched: 9.

This clonotype was seen many times. J is TRBJ1-4 and V is TRBV20-1; weak D call: TRBD1 (5 bases). Germline CDR1 and CDR2: DFQATT and SNEGSKA (reference sequence). CDR3 length: 13 amino acids. Trimming took off 6 bases at V and 3 bases at J, with 11 bases between the two ends. CDR3 residues: CSAFGGPNEKLFF. The CDR3 DNA sequence: TGCAGTGCCTTCGGGGGTCCTAATGAAAAACTGTTTTTT.

This clonotype was detected ten times or more. The gene calls are TRBV5-1 and TRBJ2-7, with D unclear. The CDR3 totals 14 residues. The germline V and J ends were trimmed by 0 bases and 6 bases, with 13 bases remaining between them. Germline CDR1 is SGHRS and CDR2 is YFSETQ. The CDR3 protein is CASSLGKGDPEQYF. The CDR3 DNA follows: TGCGCCAGCAGCTTGGGCAAAGGCGATCCCGAGCAGTACTTC.

The chain combines TRBV9 with TRBJ1-4, with 8 bases identical to TRBD1. V lost 3 bases and J lost 11; bases outside the gene matches: 12. Germline loops: CDR1 SGDLS, CDR2 YYNGEE. There are 15 residues in the CDR3. As DNA, the CDR3 is TGTGCCAGCAGCGCTCAACCAGGGGGCGCAAGTAAACTGTTTTTT. Its translation is CASSAQPGGASKLFF.

This clonotype was recorded at least ten times. The chain combines TRBV3-1 with TRBJ2-2; D might be TRBD1 or TRBD2, each matching 5 bases. Germline CDR1 and CDR2: LGHDT and YNNKEL (reference sequence). CDR3 size: 16 residues. The V end lost 1 base, the J end lost 5 bases, and 14 bases lay between the germline ends. CDR3 amino acids: CASSQVTGAGTGELFF. CDR3 nucleotide sequence: TGTGCCAGCAGCCAAGTCACCGGGGCTGGTACCGGGGAGCTGTTTTTT.

The genes are TRBV7-8 and TRBJ2-7; possibly TRBD1 for D (5 bases). The germline CDR1 and CDR2 sequences are SGHVS and FQNEAQ. This CDR3 is 16 amino acids long. V shed 4 bases and J shed 2 bases, with 18 bases lying between them. The CDR3 bases are TGTGCCAGCAGCTCCCCTACAGGACGAATAACCTACGAGCAGTACTTC. It yields the protein CASSSPTGRITYEQYF.